This T cell receptor (beta chain) is drawn from a study of T cell changes during pregnancy in multiple sclerosis (dated by TCRdb to about 2019). Study-wide context: The study looked at changes in the T cell repertoire across pregnancy in women with multiple sclerosis.

The library relied on the immunoSEQ multiplex PCR assay. The table comes from immuneACCESS by way of TCRdb, which keeps in-frame sequences with V and J called. Part of the clones is missing from these tables; in studies checked, under half for an unresolved V gene and the rest for unknown reasons. A total of around 80,000 clones appear in this sample, about 91% of them only once. Around 2.6% of the sample is in the top ten clones. Comments on this clone: Its antigen specificity is not known. Within one base of it there is no much larger clone, and no base qualities were kept.

This sample comprised peripheral blood, obtained before pregnancy. This clonotype was sampled from a female donor with multiple sclerosis, enrolled in a pregnancy study.

The base sequence is TGTGCCACCAGCAGAGAACTAGCAGATACGCAGTATTTT. This codes for CATSRELADTQYF. The chain is assembled from TRBV15 and TRBJ2-3; possibly the D gene is TRBD2, per 5 matching bases. The CDR3 spans 13 residues, from the cysteine through the phenylalanine. Left in the record is the CDR3 DNA by itself, 39 bases read in frame from the first base. V loses 0 bases of germline sequence and J loses 4 bases, and the interval between the two ends is 5 bases. Sequences LNHNV (CDR1) and YYDKDF (CDR2) are obtained from the germline V gene (reference sequence).